The present T cell receptor (beta chain) was sequenced within a study of CD8+ T cells in alopecia areata. This clone turned up a few times. RNA extraction and reverse transcription yielded cDNA as sequencing template. Libraries were prepared by immunoSEQ multiplex PCR; TCRdb keeps only in-frame clonotypes and omits some of them. The table lists around 60,000 clones, around 42% of them singletons, with about a fifth in the top ten. Treatment in this sample: oral pan-JAK inhibitor, 5-10 mg twice daily. The sequencing used CD8+ T cells sorted from blood, collected at roughly week 38, from a patient treated with tofacitinib. This clonotype was sampled from a human donor with alopecia areata.

DNA for the CDR3: TGTGCCAGCAGCACCCCGGGACACCATGAGATTACGAAGCAGTACTTC. It translates to CASSTPGHHEITKQYF. The chain couples TRBV7-9 to TRBJ2-7; the D gene is possibly TRBD1 (6 bases). The length of the CDR3 is 16 residues. The V gene lost 5 bases and the J gene lost 8 bases, with 25 bases spanning the gap. Germline V gene data show CDR1 as SEHNR and CDR2 as FQNEAQ (reference sequence).